A selection of T cell receptor beta chains follows, all from one sample in a study of shared clonotypes between healthy human individuals. Clones were sequenced by immunoSEQ multiplex PCR, and TCRdb holds only the in-frame ones, with some missing. The top ten hold 1.5% to 2% of the sample, which has a few million clones, 85% to 95% seen once. Sequencing was carried out using naive CD8+ T cells from PBMCs. These TCRs come from a man younger than 35 in good health. Some clones in this sample may be carry-over from other donors' samples. The CDR3 runs from the conserved cysteine through the conserved F or W. Each record gives: CDR3 protein, CDR3 DNA, V gene, J gene, clone size, D gene. D genes are given only for firm matches. Size is omitted from some rows. Given values are once, few, many or a class for expanded clones.

CASLPSREQNIQYF	TGTGCCAGCCTCCCCTCGAGGGAGCAAAACATTCAGTACTTC	TRBV2	TRBJ2-4	NA	NA
CSATEHAPNYNEQFF	TGCAGCGCCACAGAGCACGCCCCCAACTACAATGAGCAGTTCTTC	TRBV29-1	TRBJ2-1	NA	NA
CASSHRDRETTYEQYF	TGTGCCAGCAGCCACCGGGACAGGGAGACCACCTACGAGCAGTACTTC	TRBV11-2	TRBJ2-7	NA	TRBD1
CASSIGTSVLLEQFF	TGTGCCAGCAGCATCGGGACTAGCGTCTTGCTTGAGCAGTTCTTC	TRBV5-4	TRBJ2-1	NA	TRBD2
CASGQALNTEAFF	TGTGCCAGTGGACAGGCCCTAAACACTGAAGCTTTCTTT	TRBV19	TRBJ1-1	NA	TRBD1
CATRGGTEAFF	TGTGCCACACGAGGGGGCACTGAAGCTTTCTTT	TRBV13	TRBJ1-1	once	NA
CASSLAGRGYEQYF	TGTGCCAGCAGCTTAGCGGGCAGGGGCTACGAGCAGTACTTC	TRBV7-8	TRBJ2-7	NA	NA
CASSPRTGTYYEQYF	TGTGCCAGCAGCCCGAGGACAGGGACATACTATGAGCAGTACTTC	TRBV7-9	TRBJ2-7	NA	TRBD1
CASSSQGGIQETQYF	TGTGCCAGCAGCTCACAGGGGGGGATCCAAGAGACCCAGTACTTC	TRBV7-9	TRBJ2-5	NA	NA
CASSQRGLALETQYF	TGTGCCAGCAGCCAACGTGGACTAGCTCTGGAGACCCAGTACTTC	TRBV14	TRBJ2-5	NA	TRBD2
CATSHGTSYNEQFF	TGTGCCACCAGCCACGGGACCTCCTACAATGAGCAGTTCTTC	TRBV15	TRBJ2-1	NA	NA
CAISDLGQPQHF	TGTGCCATCAGTGATTTGGGGCAGCCCCAGCATTTT	TRBV10-3	TRBJ1-5	NA	NA
CASSFPVSGHPYEQYF	TGCGCCAGCAGCTTCCCCGTATCGGGACATCCCTACGAGCAGTACTTC	TRBV5-1	TRBJ2-7	NA	NA
CASSGVSPNNEQFF	TGTGCCAGCAGTGGGGTTAGCCCCAACAATGAGCAGTTCTTC	TRBV2	TRBJ2-1	NA	NA
CASSPGQTGAYEQYF	TGTGCCAGCAGTCCCGGGCAGACAGGAGCCTACGAGCAGTACTTC	TRBV6-5	TRBJ2-7	NA	NA
CASSMAGFAIYF	TGTGCCAGTAGTATGGCAGGGTTCGCCATATATTTT	TRBV19	TRBJ1-3	NA	NA
CASINGLAGSNEQYF	TGTGCCAGCATCAACGGACTAGCGGGATCTAACGAGCAGTACTTC	TRBV2	TRBJ2-7	once	TRBD2
CASRPWPNTGELFF	TGTGCCAGCCGACCTTGGCCGAACACCGGGGAGCTGTTTTTT	TRBV9	TRBJ2-2	NA	NA
CASSVSGIVSDGEQFF	TGTGCCAGCAGTGTTAGCGGGATAGTGTCTGACGGTGAGCAGTTCTTC	TRBV7-6	TRBJ2-1	few	TRBD2
CASTTLGTGGAPGTQYF	TGTGCCAGCACAACCTTAGGGACAGGGGGCGCGCCCGGGACCCAGTACTTC	TRBV27	TRBJ2-5	NA	TRBD1
CASRRTGKPEAFF	TGTGCCAGCAGGAGGACAGGGAAGCCTGAAGCTTTCTTT	TRBV6-4	TRBJ1-1	NA	TRBD1
CASSLSLTGGVYGYTF	TGTGCCAGCAGCTTGAGCCTCACAGGGGGCGTCTATGGCTACACCTTC	TRBV7-9	TRBJ1-2	NA	TRBD1
CASREGLAGTDTQYF	TGTGCCAGCAGAGAGGGACTAGCAGGCACAGATACGCAGTATTTT	TRBV6-1	TRBJ2-3	NA	TRBD2
CASSLVPPGGYTF	TGTGCCAGCAGTTTGGTCCCCCCGGGTGGCTACACCTTC	TRBV28	TRBJ1-2	NA	NA
CASSVGTSHYNEQFF	TGTGCCAGCAGCGTCGGGACTAGCCATTACAATGAGCAGTTCTTC	TRBV7-7	TRBJ2-1	NA	TRBD2
CASSFAGTAYEQYF	TGTGCCAGCAGTTTCGCCGGGACAGCCTACGAGCAGTACTTC	TRBV27	TRBJ2-7	NA	TRBD1
CASSLTGEADTQYF	TGTGCCAGCAGTTTAACGGGGGAAGCAGATACGCAGTATTTT	TRBV27	TRBJ2-3	NA	NA
CASCPGAGTVGEQFF	TGTGCCAGCTGCCCGGGGGCGGGAACCGTTGGAGAGCAGTTCTTC	TRBV27	TRBJ2-1	NA	NA
CASSPKGIIYGYTF	TGTGCCAGCAGTCCTAAGGGGATTATTTATGGCTACACCTTC	TRBV11-2	TRBJ1-2	NA	NA
CASSLSGLAGADTQYF	TGTGCCAGCAGCTTGTCGGGACTAGCGGGAGCAGATACGCAGTATTTT	TRBV7-3	TRBJ2-3	NA	TRBD2
CASSVVTGTNQPQHF	TGTGCCAGCAGTGTCGTGACAGGGACAAATCAGCCCCAGCATTTT	TRBV2	TRBJ1-5	once	TRBD1
CASSLVGRSYEQYF	TGTGCCAGCAGCTTAGTCGGGAGGAGTTACGAGCAGTACTTC	TRBV7-9	TRBJ2-7	NA	TRBD2
CASSIDEPGYQPQHF	TGTGCCAGTAGTATAGACGAGCCGGGTTATCAGCCCCAGCATTTT	TRBV19	TRBJ1-5	NA	NA
CAISNETTGRETQYF	TGTGCCATCAGTAACGAGACAACAGGGCGGGAGACCCAGTACTTC	TRBV10-3	TRBJ2-5	once	NA
CASSPRTEDTQYF	TGTGCCAGCAGCCCTCGGACGGAAGATACGCAGTATTTT	TRBV7-3	TRBJ2-3	NA	NA
CASSLGGLAVNYNEQFF	TGTGCCAGCAGCTTAGGTGGCCTAGCGGTTAATTACAATGAGCAGTTCTTC	TRBV11-2	TRBJ2-1	NA	TRBD2
CASSLSRTLRSEKLFF	TGTGCCAGCAGTTTATCGAGGACACTAAGGTCCGAAAAACTGTTTTTT	TRBV27	TRBJ1-4	NA	NA
CASSGGHEQYF	TGTGCCAGTAGTGGGGGGCACGAGCAGTACTTC	TRBV19	TRBJ2-7	NA	NA
CASSQPRTSPKQFF	TGTGCCAGCAGCCAACCGCGGACTAGCCCAAAGCAGTTCTTC	TRBV14	TRBJ2-1	NA	TRBD2
CASNWYGVNTEAFF	TGTGCCAGCAATTGGTACGGCGTGAACACTGAAGCTTTCTTT	TRBV11-2	TRBJ1-1	NA	NA
CASSLGAGKNYGYTF	TGTGCCAGCAGCTTAGGGGCAGGGAAGAACTATGGCTACACCTTC	TRBV7-9	TRBJ1-2	once	NA
CASGVANEQFF	TGTGCTAGTGGGGTGGCGAATGAGCAGTTCTTC	TRBV12-5	TRBJ2-1	NA	NA
CASSWTGAGTEAFF	TGCGCCAGCAGCTGGACAGGGGCGGGAACTGAAGCTTTCTTT	TRBV5-1	TRBJ1-1	NA	TRBD1
CASSASGVSFDEQFF	TGTGCCAGCAGCGCATCGGGAGTTTCTTTCGATGAGCAGTTCTTC	TRBV9	TRBJ2-1	NA	NA
CASGAQGTNEKLFF	TGCGCCAGCGGAGCACAGGGTACTAATGAAAAACTGTTTTTT	TRBV5-1	TRBJ1-4	NA	NA
CASSSDGYTDTQYF	TGTGCCAGCAGCTCGGACGGATACACAGATACGCAGTATTTT	TRBV7-9	TRBJ2-3	NA	NA
CASSTRQDGNTEAFF	TGCGCCAGCAGCACCCGACAAGACGGGAACACTGAAGCTTTCTTT	TRBV4-3	TRBJ1-1	NA	NA
CASGLVGPRGTDTQYF	TGTGCTAGTGGTTTGGTGGGACCGAGGGGCACAGATACGCAGTATTTT	TRBV12-5	TRBJ2-3	NA	NA
CASSQAQTSGVYEQYF	TGTGCCAGCAGCCAAGCCCAGACTAGCGGGGTCTACGAGCAGTACTTC	TRBV4-2	TRBJ2-7	NA	TRBD2
CASSPPRDREVLGNQPQHF	TGTGCCAGTAGCCCTCCCCGTGACAGGGAAGTATTAGGCAATCAGCCCCAGCATTTT	TRBV19	TRBJ1-5	once	TRBD1
CASSPRLGAYEQYF	TGTGCCAGCAGCCCGCGTCTCGGGGCCTACGAGCAGTACTTC	TRBV4-2	TRBJ2-7	NA	NA
CASSTSPYEQYF	TGTGCCAGCAGCACCTCCCCCTACGAGCAGTACTTC	TRBV27	TRBJ2-7	NA	NA
CASRSLGQGRGYEQYF	TGTGCCAGCAGGAGTCTCGGACAGGGCAGGGGTTACGAGCAGTACTTC	TRBV2	TRBJ2-7	NA	TRBD1
CSAPKAGGPSYNEQFF	TGCAGCGCTCCCAAAGCGGGAGGGCCCTCATACAATGAGCAGTTCTTC	TRBV29-1	TRBJ2-1	NA	TRBD2
CASMATTRNSYEQYF	TGTGCCAGCATGGCCACCACGCGAAACTCCTACGAGCAGTACTTC	TRBV27	TRBJ2-7	NA	NA